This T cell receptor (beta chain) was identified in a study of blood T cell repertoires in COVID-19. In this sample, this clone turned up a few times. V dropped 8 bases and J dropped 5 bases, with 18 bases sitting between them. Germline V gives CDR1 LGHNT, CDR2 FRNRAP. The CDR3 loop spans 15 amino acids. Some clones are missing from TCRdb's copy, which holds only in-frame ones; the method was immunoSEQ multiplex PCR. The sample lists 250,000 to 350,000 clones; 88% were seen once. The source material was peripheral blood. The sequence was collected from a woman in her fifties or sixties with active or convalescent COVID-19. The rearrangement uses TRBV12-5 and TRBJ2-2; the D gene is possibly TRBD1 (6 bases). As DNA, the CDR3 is TGTGCTAGTCGAGAAGGGGGTTCAGGGACCGGGGAGCTGTTTTTT. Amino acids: CASREGGSGTGELFF.